The text below deals with one T cell receptor beta chain. The antigen is undetermined. CDR1 and CDR2 (germline): MNHNS, SASEGT. With 2 bases removed from V and 5 bases from J, the gap between germline ends came to 10 bases. This CDR3 is 13 amino acids long. The table came from immunoSEQ multiplex PCR; TCRdb's copy has only in-frame clones and leaves some out. The sample has some 30,000 clones, around 85% seen once. Sample time point: cycle 4 day 1 (C4D1), after 5 to 7 weeks of nivolumab. All patients experienced relapse after autologous stem cell transplantation, and brentuximab vedotin exposure was variable. The record originates from a study of PD-1 blockade in classical Hodgkin lymphoma. Overall study: Intravenous delivery of nivolumab at 3 mg/kg to patients occurred every 2 weeks.

Findings and limits, study-wide: Newly diagnosed patients had diversity similar to the baseline diversity of complete responders. Exclusion applied to patients who initiated nivolumab less than 1 year following ASCT.

The clonotype originates from a human donor with classical Hodgkin lymphoma. The sequencing here drew on peripheral blood mononuclear cells (PBMCs), taken before the fourth cycle of nivolumab. The genes are TRBV6-1 and TRBJ2-7; no reliable D call. Here the CDR3 reads CASSESWANEQYV. DNA of the CDR3: TGTGCCAGCAGTGAATCATGGGCTAACGAGCAGTACGTC.